This T cell receptor beta chain was sequenced during a study of CD8+ T cells in alopecia areata. Regarding the study as a whole: On tofacitinib, scalp and blood still held many of the expanded lesional clones. Lesional scalp, notably in alopecia totalis/universalis, had clonality above that of normal scalp.

Germline values: CDR1 MDHEN, CDR2 SYDVKM. The V end was cut by 3 bases, the J end by 4 bases, with 12 bases between. The CDR3 sequence is 14 residues long. cDNA reverse transcribed from extracted RNA served as the sequencing template. Assay: immunoSEQ multiplex PCR; the TCRdb copy retains only in-frame clones and omits some. The repertoire holds roughly 120,000 clones, approximately 59% seen once, with roughly 30% in the top ten. With respect to this clone: Its antigen is currently unknown.

Indicated treatment: oral pan-JAK inhibitor, 5-10 mg twice daily. PBMCs provided sorted CD4+ and CD8+ T cells. This sequence was found in a human donor with alopecia areata. The source was CD8+ T cells sorted from blood, collected at week 4, from a patient treated with tofacitinib. The chain joins TRBV28 to TRBJ1-1; D is uncertain. CDR3 nucleotide sequence: TGTGCCAGCAGTTTCGTGAGGGTTGTCACTGAAGCTTTCTTT. Translating it yields CASSFVRVVTEAFF.